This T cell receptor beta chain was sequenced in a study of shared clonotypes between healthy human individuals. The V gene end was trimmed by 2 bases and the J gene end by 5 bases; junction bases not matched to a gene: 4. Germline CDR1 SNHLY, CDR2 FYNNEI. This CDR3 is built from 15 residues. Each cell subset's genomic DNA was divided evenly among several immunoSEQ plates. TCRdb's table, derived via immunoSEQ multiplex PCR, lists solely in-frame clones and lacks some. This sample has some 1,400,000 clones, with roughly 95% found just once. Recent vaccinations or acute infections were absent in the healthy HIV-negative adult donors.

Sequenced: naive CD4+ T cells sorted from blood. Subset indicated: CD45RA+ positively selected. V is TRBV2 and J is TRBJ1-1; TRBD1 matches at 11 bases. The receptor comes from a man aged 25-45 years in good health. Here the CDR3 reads CASSEFGTGGTEAFF. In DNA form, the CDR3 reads TGTGCCAGCAGTGAATTTGGGACAGGGGGAACTGAAGCTTTCTTT.